This T cell receptor (beta chain) was documented in a study of T cells in Graves' hyperthyroidism and ophthalmopathy. The CDR3 length is 11 residues. From germline, CDR1 is SEHNR and CDR2 FQNEAQ (reference sequence). V dropped 5 bases and J dropped 9 bases, with 10 bases sitting between them. Amplification of TCR beta CDR3 regions used RNA as the template. A first-round RT-PCR of the TCR CDR3 used the HTBI primer set. TCRdb re-analysed the multiplex PCR reads in MiXCR, keeping a single row per CDR3 protein. The profile shows around 600,000 distinct CDR3 sequences, about 45% of them singletons. The V call is TRBV7-9, the J call TRBJ2-5; weak D call: TRBD2 (6 bases). The TCR originated in an adult man with Graves' disease, either hyperthyroidism or ophthalmopathy (not recorded which). Material for sequencing was peripheral blood or thyroid tissue (not recorded which). CDR3 protein: CASSQSGAQYF. The CDR3 DNA sequence: TGTGCCAGCAGCCAATCGGGGGCCCAGTACTTC.